The 10 T cell receptor beta chains listed next were all sequenced from one sample in a study of T cells in narcolepsy (dated by TCRdb to the late 2010s). To prepare the library, the immunoSEQ multiplex PCR assay was applied. TCRdb provides this immuneACCESS table in a form limited to in-frame rearrangements. Some clones are lacking; in checked studies, under half of them reflect an unresolved V gene, and why the rest are absent is not known. The sample table records 12,000 or so clones; roughly 94% of these occur just once. The top ten constitute around 1.1% of the sample. The sequencing sample was made of CD45RA- memory CD4+ T cells from PBMCs. The sample's cell subset or site label, decoded: memory T cells sorted ex vivo from peripheral blood. The receptors were sampled from a human donor with narcolepsy.

This clone was detected only once. The rearrangement joins TRBV30 to TRBJ2-7; D unresolved. The germline V gene encodes CDR1 GTSNPN and CDR2 SVGIG (reference sequence). V was pared by 4 bases and J by 1 base, with 5 bases between. This CDR3 is 11 amino acids long. The CDR3 coding sequence is TGTGCCTGGATCAATTCCTACGAGCAGTACTTC. This translates into CAWINSYEQYF.

The CDR3: CASGLDLQGWAAFF. The CDR3 DNA follows: TGTGCTAGTGGTTTGGACCTACAGGGTTGGGCAGCTTTCTTT. This chain uses TRBV12-5 with TRBJ1-1; D is possibly TRBD1 (6 bases). With 1 base removed from V and 10 bases from J, the gap between germline ends came to 16 bases. The CDR3 sequence is 14 residues long. CDR1 LGHNT and CDR2 FRNRAP come from the germline V gene.

This clone was recorded once. This sequence joins TRBV5-1 and TRBJ1-1; 11 bases are a match to TRBD1. The CDR3 extends over 13 amino acids. Germline V gene lookup returns CDR1 SGHRS and CDR2 YFSETQ. The J segment lost 4 bases and the V segment lost 7 bases, leaving 3 bases of the junction unmatched. The chain's CDR3 is CASGGTGGTEAFF. CDR3 in DNA: TGCGCCAGCGGAGGGACAGGGGGCACTGAAGCTTTCTTT.

The V gene is TRBV18, the J gene TRBJ2-1, with D maybe TRBD1 (5 bases). The V and J ends lost 1 base and 5 bases respectively, with 12 bases between them. The germline V gene has CDR1 KGHSH and CDR2 LQKENI. The CDR3 runs to 15 residues. CDR3 in amino acids: CASSPLVQGDNEQFF. The CDR3 DNA is TGTGCCAGCTCACCACTGGTTCAGGGCGACAATGAGCAGTTCTTC.

This chain uses TRBV4-2 with TRBJ1-2, with 7 bases identical to TRBD1. The CDR3 is 16 amino acids. Trimming at V came to 4 bases and at J to 1 base, leaving 9 bases not matched to a gene. The germline V gene has CDR1 LGHNA and CDR2 YNFKEQ. CDR3 in DNA: TGTGCCAGCAGCCGCGAACAGGGGACACATAACTATGGCTACACCTTC. It is translated as CASSREQGTHNYGYTF.

V usage is TRBV5-1 and J usage is TRBJ1-3; no clear D. Per the germline V gene, CDR1 is SGHRS and CDR2 is YFSETQ. Trimming took 3 bases from V and 2 from J, leaving 18 bases between them. The CDR3 spans 17 residues. As DNA, the CDR3 is TGCGCCAGCAGCTCTTCTATACCCCTACACCCTGGAAACACCATATATTTT. Its translation: CASSSSIPLHPGNTIYF.

V usage is TRBV5-1 and J usage is TRBJ2-5; TRBD1 or TRBD2 may be the D gene (5 bases each). The CDR3 is made up of 14 amino acids. Germline V CDR1 and CDR2: SGHRS, YFSETQ. V shed 0 bases and J shed 2 bases, with 8 bases lying between them. CDR3 amino acids: CASSLGGKQETQYF. In DNA, the CDR3 is TGCGCCAGCAGCTTGGGGGGGAAACAAGAGACCCAGTACTTC.

This clone was found once. This chain connects TRBV29-1 to TRBJ2-7, with TRBD2 matching 7 bases. Germline lookup yields CDR1 SQVTM and CDR2 ANQGSEA. The V and J ends lost 4 bases and 4 bases, in that order; junction bases with no gene match: 7. The CDR3 contains 13 residues. Here the CDR3 reads CSVGLAVGYEQYF. As DNA, the CDR3 is TGCAGCGTTGGCCTAGCGGTCGGATACGAGCAGTACTTC.

This clone was seen only a few times. CDR3 nucleotides: TGTGCCAGCAGCTCACCACAGGGGAAAGCTTTCTTT. This encodes CASSSPQGKAFF. The chain has TRBV7-3 and TRBJ1-1, with 7 bases that match TRBD1. This CDR3 contains 12 residues. Germline V gene data show CDR1 as SGHTA and CDR2 as FQGTGA. V shed 4 bases, J shed 9 bases, and the junction held 5 bases outside the gene matches.

This chain uses TRBV7-9 with TRBJ1-1; D remains unclear. CDR1 is SEHNR, CDR2 FQNEAQ, per germline (reference sequence). The ends were cut back, 5 bases at V and 2 bases at J, with 12 bases in the middle. The CDR3 length is 14 residues. CDR3 sequence: CASSLAGQNTEAFF. Here the CDR3 DNA reads TGTGCCAGCAGCCTCGCCGGGCAAAACACTGAAGCTTTCTTT.